The clone carrying this T cell receptor (beta chain) has a count of ten or more. The data were obtained in a study of molecular identifiers for immune sequencing clone quantification. TCRdb redid the calling of the PCR reads with MiXCR, one entry per CDR3 protein. The sample has about 640,000 distinct CDR3 sequences; around 20% are singletons. Germline V gene sequence: CDR1 SEHNR, CDR2 FQNEAQ (reference sequence). Between the trimmed V and J ends, which lost 4 bases and 7 bases, there was a span of 8 bases. The CDR3 loop spans 13 amino acids. Sorting isolated naive CD8 T cells as CD8+CD4-CCR7+CD45RA+ events.

The origin of this receptor is a human donor in good health. Some libraries in this study had Jurkat cell RNA spiked in. V and J are TRBV7-9 and TRBJ1-6, with D possibly TRBD1 on 5 matching bases. Sequences were obtained from naive CD8+ T cells from blood, with Jurkat cell RNA spiked in. Subset reported: FACS-sorted CD8+CD4-CCR7+CD45RA+ naive T cells. CDR3 nucleotide sequence: TGTGCCAGCAGCTCGGGGGGGAATTCACCCCTCCACTTT. It encodes CASSSGGNSPLHF.